The text below deals with one T cell receptor beta chain. Its matching antigen is unknown. This record comes from a study of cytomegalovirus exposure and HLA in healthy donors. This PCR relied on a set of 60 Vbeta primers and 13 Jbeta primers. Assay: immunoSEQ multiplex PCR; the TCRdb copy retains only in-frame clones and omits some. This sample contains 77,000 or so clones. Likely unrecorded immune exposures existed in these nominally healthy donors. Whole-study findings and limits: A later analysis showed HLA-associated TCR beta chains outstripping equally common others in clonal expansion. Earlier analysis looked at TCR beta V segments, and most were productive about 90% or about 30% of the time. Whilst most TCR sequences proved rare, a subset of public TCRs occurred across many donors.

The CDR3 runs to 11 residues. V shed 8 bases and J shed 7 bases, with 11 bases lying between them. Germline V gives CDR1 MNHEY, CDR2 SVGAGI. The sequence came from a man aged 30 to 39 in good health and CMV-seronegative. The chain has TRBV6-5 and TRBJ1-2, with D maybe TRBD1 (6 bases). The sample was PBMCs. CDR3 sequence reads: CASAQGFGYTF. The CDR3 DNA reads as TGTGCCAGCGCACAGGGTTTTGGCTACACCTTC.